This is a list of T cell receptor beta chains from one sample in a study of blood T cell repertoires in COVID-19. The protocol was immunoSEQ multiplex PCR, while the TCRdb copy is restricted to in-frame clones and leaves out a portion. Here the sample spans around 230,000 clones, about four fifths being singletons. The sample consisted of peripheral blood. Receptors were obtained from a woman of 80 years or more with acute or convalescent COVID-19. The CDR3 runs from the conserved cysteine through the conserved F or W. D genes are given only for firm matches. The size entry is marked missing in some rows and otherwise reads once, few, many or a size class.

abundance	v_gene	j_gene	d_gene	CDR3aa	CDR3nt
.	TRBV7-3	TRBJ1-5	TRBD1	CASSLSGGRNQPQHF	TGTGCCAGCAGCTTATCAGGGGGCCGCAATCAGCCCCAGCATTTT
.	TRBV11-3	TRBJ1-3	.	CASSQTRGNTIYF	TGTGCCAGCAGCCAGACAAGAGGAAACACCATATATTTT
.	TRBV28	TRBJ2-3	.	CASSLGGAKDTQYF	TGTGCCAGCAGTTTAGGGGGGGCCAAAGATACGCAGTATTTT
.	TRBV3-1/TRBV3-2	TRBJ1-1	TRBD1	CASSQVLQTGEAFF	TGTGCCAGCAGCCAAGTTCTCCAGACAGGGGAAGCTTTCTTT
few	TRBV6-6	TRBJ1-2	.	CASSQTQGTNYGYTF	TGTGCCAGCAGTCAGACACAGGGTACGAACTATGGCTACACCTTC
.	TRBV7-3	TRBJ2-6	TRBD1	CASSLTDRGPGANVLTF	TGTGCCAGCAGCTTAACGGACAGGGGACCTGGGGCCAACGTCCTGACTTTC
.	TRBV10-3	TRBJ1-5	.	CAIWSGGGSNQPQHF	TGTGCCATCTGGTCGGGAGGCGGTAGCAATCAGCCCCAGCATTTT
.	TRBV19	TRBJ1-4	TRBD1	CASRDDRAGGKLFF	TGTGCCAGTAGGGATGACAGGGCGGGGGGAAAACTGTTTTTT
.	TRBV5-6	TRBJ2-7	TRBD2	CASSSAGTSLRYEQYF	TGTGCCAGCAGCTCGGCCGGGACTAGCCTGCGGTACGAGCAGTACTTC
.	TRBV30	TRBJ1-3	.	CAWSATNSGNTIYF	TGTGCCTGGAGTGCAACTAACTCTGGAAACACCATATATTTT
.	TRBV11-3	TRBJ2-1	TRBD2	CASSLVYSGGENEQFF	TGTGCCAGCAGCTTAGTATATAGCGGGGGTGAGAATGAGCAGTTCTTC
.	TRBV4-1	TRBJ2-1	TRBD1	CASSQSQGAYNEQFF	TGCGCCAGCAGCCAAAGCCAGGGGGCTTACAATGAGCAGTTCTTC
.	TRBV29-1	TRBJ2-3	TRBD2	CSVGLAGGGDTQYF	TGCAGCGTAGGACTAGCGGGGGGAGGAGATACGCAGTATTTT
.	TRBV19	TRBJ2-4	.	CASSMDSLAKNIQYF	TGTGCCAGTAGTATGGACAGTCTAGCCAAAAACATTCAGTACTTC
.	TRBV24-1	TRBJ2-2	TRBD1	CATSDPGQGGTGELFF	TGTGCCACCAGTGACCCTGGACAGGGAGGAACCGGGGAGCTGTTTTTT
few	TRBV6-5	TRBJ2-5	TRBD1	CASRQDRGQETQYF	TGTGCCAGCAGGCAGGACAGGGGGCAAGAGACCCAGTACTTC
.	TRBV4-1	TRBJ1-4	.	CASSQDPQEGRATNEKLFF	TGCGCCAGCAGCCAAGATCCCCAGGAGGGTCGAGCAACTAATGAAAAACTGTTTTTT
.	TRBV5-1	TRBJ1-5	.	CASSLAPNQPQHF	TGCGCCAGCAGCTTGGCCCCGAATCAGCCCCAGCATTTT
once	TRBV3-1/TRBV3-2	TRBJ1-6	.	CASSQDRPTLNSPLHF	TGTGCCAGCAGCCAAGACCGACCGACTCTTAATTCACCCCTCCACTTT
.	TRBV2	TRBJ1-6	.	CASSERIAASPLHF	TGTGCCAGCAGTGAGCGGATTGCGGCTTCACCCCTCCACTTT
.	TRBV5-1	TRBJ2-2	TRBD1	CASSLGQGAFWAGELFF	TGCGCCAGCAGCTTGGGACAGGGGGCCTTTTGGGCCGGGGAGCTGTTTTTT